Here is one TCR beta chain with its context. This clonotype was seen only once. Its specific antigen is unknown. Nothing much larger sits one base from this clone, and base qualities are not available. On its own, one read is weak support. This sample is drawn from a study of CD8+CD57+ T cells in acquired aplastic anemia (dated by TCRdb to between 2017 and 2018). Background on the whole study: DNA extracted from sorted CD4+ and CD8+ cells had a mean of roughly 3 ug, with a range of 0.2 to 27.4 ug. A CD8+CD57+ expansion meant a frequency higher than the mean frequency seen in healthy subjects. Results the study describes overall, beyond this receptor: Patients and healthy controls showed no significant difference in CD8+ Simpson's diversity (P=0.060). Twenty-nine CD8+ CDR3 sequences were found in both patients and controls but appeared to be highly expressed in patients and within the immunodominant clones of the patients.

Genomic DNA served as template for TCR beta VDJ combination and CDR3 sequence profiling. TCR repertoire sequencing was run on an Illumina HiSeq 2000. In the paper's pipeline: TRBV/TRBJ rearrangement plots, CDR3 size and DJ length profiles, and Simpson's diversity index were used to evaluate the repertoires. The most abundant DNA sequence in the deep sequencing data was taken as the immunodominant clone. CDR3 amino acid sequences were screened for sharing across subjects and were compared with published repertoires and the VDJdb database. TCRdb trimmed the raw reads at Q25, called clones with MiXCR and kept productive beta chains. Here each entry gathers all rows of one CDR3 protein and keeps the most common genes and DNA. TCRdb, rather than the study authors, made the V and J calls. For this sample the table gives around 200,000 distinct CDR3 sequences, of which approximately 48% were detected only once. The ten most abundant clones make up around a tenth of the sample.

Flow cytometry had shown CD8+CD57+ cell expansion in the patients selected for sequencing. Every patient had a diagnosis of severe acquired aplastic anemia based on International Study of Aplastic Anemia and Agranulocytosis and Camitta criteria. Patients had received no therapy at the time of blood sampling. TCR repertoires of sorted CD4+ and CD8+ blood T cells from severe aplastic anemia patients and healthy subjects were deep-sequenced in the study. In the USA, patient enrollment took place under clinicaltrials.gov protocols 00001620, 01623167, 00001397, 00071045, 00081523 and 00961064. Ficoll-Paque density gradient centrifugation was used to isolate peripheral blood mononuclear cells. CD4+ and CD8+ T cells were sorted by FACS or magnetic beads before DNA extraction. From its cysteine to its phenylalanine, the CDR3 spans 15 amino acids. The DNA shown is the 45-base CDR3, in frame from base 1. From the germline V gene (reference sequence), CDR1 is DFQATT and CDR2 is SNEGSKA. The germline ends are 11 bases apart after V is trimmed by 0 bases and J by 2 bases.

The TCR originated in a human donor with aplastic anemia. The V gene is TRBV20-1 and the J gene is TRBJ2-1; the D gene is possibly TRBD1, with 6 bases matching. Specimen: sorted CD4+, CD8+, or CD8+CD57+ T cells (not recorded which) from PBMCs. The base sequence is TGCAGTGCTAGAGAACTACGGGACACCTACAATGAGCAGTTCTTC. It encodes CSARELRDTYNEQFF.